The 25 T cell receptor beta chains given below trace back to one sample, sequenced in a study of T cells in severe cutaneous drug reactions. The patients sequenced had a carbamazepine-induced Stevens-Johnson syndrome or toxic epidermal necrolysis reaction. Libraries were made by iRepertoire multiplex PCR with TCR subtype-specific primers for bulk and single-cell sequencing. Using the multiplex PCR reads, TCRdb records one entry per CDR3 protein without DNA. The listing contains 9,500 to 11,000 distinct CDR3 sequences. Material for sequencing was cells from a skin blister. These TCRs come from a human donor with Stevens-Johnson syndrome, a severe cutaneous drug reaction.

This CDR3 reads CASSQTGGGQETQYF. The chain is built from TRBV7-9 and TRBJ2-5; TCRdb returns TRBD1, unconfirmable since there is no DNA. This CDR3 is 15 amino acids long. Per the germline V gene, CDR1 is SEHNR and CDR2 is FQNEAQ (reference sequence).

The chain is built from TRBV29-1 and TRBJ1-1; the TCRdb D gene call, TRBD1, has no DNA to confirm it. The CDR3 contains 13 residues. CDR1 and CDR2 from the germline V gene are SQVTM and ANQGSEA. CDR3 residues: CSAWTGVITEAFF.

The gene calls are TRBV29-1 and TRBJ2-3; TCRdb's D call, TRBD1, is unchecked because there is no DNA. Per germline, CDR1 SQVTM and CDR2 ANQGSEA. This CDR3 spans 15 amino acids. CDR3 region: CSAENAGAITDTQYF.

The CDR3 spells CSRTSGRMDTQYF. This chain uses TRBV20-1 with TRBJ2-3; TCRdb reports TRBD2, a call that lacks DNA to check it against. The CDR3 sequence is 13 residues long. Per the germline V gene, CDR1 is DFQATT and CDR2 is SNEGSKA (reference sequence).

This clonotype is called medium-sized based on its frequency. V usage is TRBV20-1 and J usage is TRBJ2-1; the TRBD2 assignment by TCRdb is unverifiable without DNA. The germline CDR1 and CDR2 sequences are DFQATT and SNEGSKA (reference sequence). The CDR3 runs 13 residues. CDR3 in amino acids: CSARDSGHNEQFF.

V and J are TRBV29-1 and TRBJ2-7; TCRdb returns TRBD1, unconfirmable since there is no DNA. This CDR3 is 15 amino acids long. Germline lookup yields CDR1 SQVTM and CDR2 ANQGSEA. CDR3 loop: CSVRTGGQSGYEQYF.

The chain is built from TRBV29-1 and TRBJ2-5; without DNA, the TCRdb call of TRBD1 cannot be checked. CDR1 is SQVTM, CDR2 ANQGSEA, per germline. CDR3 length: 13 residues. The CDR3: CRAGQGKEETQYF.

The genes are TRBV20-1 and TRBJ2-3; no DNA is available, so the TRBD1 call from TCRdb remains unchecked. The CDR3 sequence is 16 residues long. The germline V gene has CDR1 DFQATT and CDR2 SNEGSKA (reference sequence). The chain's CDR3 is CSASWASQASTDTQYF.

The rearrangement uses TRBV20-1 and TRBJ2-7; the TCRdb D gene call, TRBD1, has no DNA to confirm it. The CDR3 runs to 15 residues. Germline CDR1 is DFQATT and CDR2 is SNEGSKA (reference sequence). CDR3 region: CSATLGQRSSYEQYF.

V gene TRBV20-1 combines with J gene TRBJ1-1; the TCRdb call, TRBD1, lacks DNA for checking. CDR3 length equals 12 residues. Germline V lookup: CDR1 DFQATT, CDR2 SNEGSKA (reference sequence). This chain's CDR3 is CSLRGMNTEAFF.

The gene calls are TRBV29-1 and TRBJ2-5; the D gene TCRdb calls, TRBD1, cannot be checked with no DNA. The length of the CDR3 is 16 residues. The germline gives CDR1 SQVTM, CDR2 ANQGSEA. Here the CDR3 reads CSVDHPGQSNQETQYF.

The rearrangement joins TRBV20-1 to TRBJ1-1; the TRBD1 assignment by TCRdb is unverifiable without DNA. Germline values: CDR1 DFQATT, CDR2 SNEGSKA (reference sequence). The CDR3 has 15 residues. The CDR3: CSASYGGLMDTEAFF.

The chain recombines TRBV20-1 with TRBJ2-5; TCRdb's D call of TRBD1 is untestable without DNA. Per the germline V gene, CDR1 is DFQATT and CDR2 is SNEGSKA (reference sequence). This CDR3 spans 14 amino acids. The CDR3 region is CSAEDRVSGETQYF.

This clonotype is classed as medium-sized by frequency. The chain uses TRBV20-1 and TRBJ1-5. CDR3 size: 16 residues. Germline V gene data show CDR1 as DFQATT and CDR2 as SNEGSKA (reference sequence). CDR3 protein: CSAPLAGLKNSQPQHF.

This clonotype counts as medium-sized by frequency. The chain links TRBV20-1 to TRBJ1-1; absent DNA, TCRdb's TRBD1 call cannot be checked. This CDR3 contains 13 residues. Germline values: CDR1 DFQATT, CDR2 SNEGSKA (reference sequence). The CDR3 here is CSARERGYTEAFF.

The V gene is TRBV20-1, the J gene TRBJ2-1; the D call from TCRdb, TRBD1, cannot be confirmed without DNA. The CDR3 extends over 14 amino acids. Per the germline V gene, CDR1 is DFQATT and CDR2 is SNEGSKA (reference sequence). The CDR3 loop reads CSAGEKTDYNEQFF.

This rearrangement joins TRBV29-1 to TRBJ2-1; TCRdb returns TRBD2, unconfirmable since there is no DNA. Germline-derived CDR1 and CDR2 are SQVTM and ANQGSEA. The CDR3 is 14 residues long. CDR3 protein: CSVVASGRLGEQFF.

The genes are TRBV29-1 and TRBJ1-5; TCRdb selects TRBD1, and the lack of DNA leaves this call unchecked. Germline V gives CDR1 SQVTM, CDR2 ANQGSEA. The length of the CDR3 is 13 residues. The CDR3: CSVGWDKNQPQHF.

V usage is TRBV20-1 and J usage is TRBJ2-7; TCRdb's D call of TRBD2 is untestable without DNA. The V gene's germline CDR1 is DFQATT and CDR2 SNEGSKA (reference sequence). The CDR3 spans 13 residues. CDR3 residues: CSARKRELWEQYF.

This chain connects TRBV29-1 to TRBJ2-5; the D gene TCRdb calls, TRBD2, cannot be checked with no DNA. The germline gives CDR1 SQVTM, CDR2 ANQGSEA. The CDR3 totals 15 residues. The CDR3 here is CSVSDSGGFQETQYF.

The chain carries TRBV7-9 and TRBJ2-2; lacking DNA, the TRBD2 call made by TCRdb goes unchecked. The CDR3 is 16 residues long. The V gene's germline CDR1 is SEHNR and CDR2 FQNEAQ (reference sequence). The CDR3 sequence: CASIRPGSPSYGELFF.

This chain joins TRBV29-1 and TRBJ2-7; absent DNA, TCRdb's TRBD2 call cannot be checked. CDR1 SQVTM and CDR2 ANQGSEA come from the germline V gene. There are 13 residues in the CDR3. The CDR3 protein is CSVGREGPDEQYF.

This chain connects TRBV29-1 to TRBJ2-3; the TCRdb D gene call, TRBD1, has no DNA to confirm it. The CDR3 is 18 amino acids. The germline V gene has CDR1 SQVTM and CDR2 ANQGSEA. CDR3 amino acids: CSVGWILAPGSSTDTQYF.

The rearrangement links TRBV20-1 to TRBJ2-7; TCRdb designates TRBD1, a call that cannot be tested without DNA. The CDR3 contains 14 residues. The germline V gene has CDR1 DFQATT and CDR2 SNEGSKA (reference sequence). The CDR3 spells CSAREVQGYYEQYF.

The V gene is TRBV29-1, the J gene TRBJ2-6. Germline loops: CDR1 SQVTM, CDR2 ANQGSEA. The CDR3 is made up of 13 amino acids. CDR3 protein: CSTTDSGANVLTF.